This TCR beta chain is drawn from a study of cytotoxic CD8 clonotypes in ibrutinib-treated CLL. Study-level information: Averaging across samples gave roughly 230,000 productive templates and tens of thousands of productive rearrangements.

The data were produced by immunoSEQ multiplex PCR, yet TCRdb's version contains in-frame clones alone and is incomplete. The data hold about 50,000 clones, with roughly three fifths observed a single time. This CDR3 has 14 amino acids. From germline, CDR1 is WNHNN and CDR2 SYGVQD (reference sequence). V was pared by 0 bases and J by 4 bases, with 9 bases between. The V and J genes are TRBV10-1 and TRBJ1-2, with D possibly TRBD1 on 6 matching bases. The specimen comprised PBMCs, sampled after 24 months of ibrutinib treatment. This receptor was taken from a human donor with chronic lymphocytic leukemia. CDR3 region: CASSESRGSYGYTF. CDR3 nucleotides: TGCGCCAGCAGTGAGTCAAGGGGGAGCTATGGCTACACCTTC.